This T cell receptor beta chain was recorded in a study of glioma-infiltrating T cells. Study-wide points: Above-expected tissue-blood divergence occurred in all gliomas, most in low-grade ones. Only very few CDR3 sequences appeared in both tissue and blood.

This clonotype has just a few counts. What it binds is unknown. V lost 2 bases, J lost 6 bases, and 7 bases stayed unmatched. This CDR3 contains 15 residues. Per germline, CDR1 SGHVS and CDR2 FQNEAQ. Using RNA template, CDR3s of TCR alpha and beta were amplified with iRepertoire arm-PCR. Input was about 85-400 ng of tissue mRNA or PBMC total RNA. Using its own MiXCR run on the multiplex PCR reads, TCRdb lists one record per CDR3 protein. The sample includes about 180,000 distinct CDR3 sequences, around 45% seen only once; the top ten take 4% to 6.5%. Input material: glioma tissue, nonneoplastic brain tissue, or PBMCs (not recorded which). The TCR comes from a human donor with low-grade glioma or glioblastoma, undergoing nonglioma brain surgery, or in good health (not recorded which). The V gene is TRBV7-8, the J gene TRBJ2-7, with 10 bases identical to TRBD2. The CDR3 region is CASSLTLAGVSEQYF. Here the CDR3 DNA reads TGTGCCAGCAGCTTAACCCTAGCGGGAGTGAGCGAGCAGTACTTC.